The 17 T cell receptor beta chains presented below share a single source sample, sequenced in a study of blood T cell repertoires in COVID-19. Sequenced by immunoSEQ multiplex PCR; TCRdb stores in-frame clones only, minus some. Here the sample spans a few hundred thousand clones, more than 80% being singletons. Input material: peripheral blood. These receptors originate from a woman aged 40 to 50 with acute or convalescent COVID-19.

The gene calls are TRBV3-1 (or the pseudogene TRBV3-2) and TRBJ1-1; possibly TRBD1 for D (6 bases). Trimming took off 4 bases at V and 7 bases at J, with 13 bases between the two ends. This CDR3 is built from 13 residues. Germline V CDR1 and CDR2: LGHDT, YNNKEL (reference sequence). For the CDR3, the DNA is TGTGCCAGCAGCCCAGGGGCGCAGGATGAAGCTTTCTTT. It yields the protein CASSPGAQDEAFF.

The chain links TRBV4-1 to TRBJ1-2; TRBD1 is a possible D gene (5 bases). V lost 4 bases and J lost 4, with 19 bases in between. Germline CDR1 MGHRA, CDR2 YSYEKL. The CDR3 is 16 residues long. CDR3 DNA: TGCGCCAGCAGCCGGTCACATTTCCAGGGTGGCTATGGCTACACCTTC. Protein: CASSRSHFQGGYGYTF.

V is TRBV10-1 and J is TRBJ1-1; no clear D. Trimming left V 7 bases short and J 3 bases short, with 9 bases between. The CDR3 consists of 12 residues. Germline values: CDR1 WNHNN, CDR2 SYGVQD (reference sequence). DNA of the CDR3: TGCGCCAGCACCACTACGTACACTGAAGCTTTCTTT. This codes for CASTTTYTEAFF.

This clone was recorded many times. The CDR3 sequence is CASSGTGSTDTQYF. CDR3 coding DNA: TGTGCCAGCAGCGGGACAGGGTCCACAGATACGCAGTATTTT. The V call is TRBV6-4, the J call TRBJ2-3; 9 nucleotides line up with TRBD1. The CDR3 is made up of 14 amino acids. Germline V gives CDR1 MRHNA, CDR2 SNTAGT. V shed 6 bases and J 2 bases; nucleotides not matched to a gene: 3.

The chain couples TRBV2 to TRBJ1-5; TRBD1 agrees at 10 bases. Trimming cost V 6 bases and J 6 bases; bases outside gene matches: 8. The CDR3 has 15 residues. From germline, CDR1 is SNHLY and CDR2 FYNNEI. The CDR3 DNA sequence: TGTGCCAGCAGAGATGGACAGGGGGTAGTTCAGCCCCAGCATTTT. It codes for CASRDGQGVVQPQHF. Complete variable domain (other parts from reference TRBV2 and TRBJ1-5): EPEVTQTPSHQVTQMGQEVILRCVPISNHLYFYWYRQILGQKVEFLVSFYNNEISEKSEIFDDQFSVERPDGSNFTLKIRSTKLEDSAMYFCASRDGQGVVQPQHFGDGTRLSIL.

The V gene is TRBV3-1 (or the pseudogene TRBV3-2), the J gene TRBJ1-6; D unresolved. CDR1 LGHDT and CDR2 YNNKEL come from the germline V gene (reference sequence). This CDR3 contains 17 residues. Deletions cut 3 bases from V and 6 bases from J, with 18 bases between. CDR3 sequence (DNA): TGTGCCAGCAGCCAGGGCAGCCTGGCCGGAGGTAATTCACCCCTCCACTTT. This translates into CASSQGSLAGGNSPLHF.

This clone has only one observation. This chain connects TRBV4-2 to TRBJ1-3, with 8 bases matching TRBD1. Germline CDR1 LGHNA, CDR2 YNFKEQ. Trimming took 1 base from V and 0 from J; bases not matched to a gene: 8. This CDR3 is built from 18 residues. Here the CDR3 DNA reads TGTGCCAGCAGCCAAGCCGGACAGGGAATGAGCTCTGGAAACACCATATATTTT. Translation gives CASSQAGQGMSSGNTIYF.

The gene calls are TRBV29-1 and TRBJ1-2, with TRBD1 matching 9 bases. The CDR3 spans 16 residues. Germline loops: CDR1 SQVTM, CDR2 ANQGSEA. J was trimmed by 0 bases and V by 6 bases; bases with no gene match: 11. CDR3 loop: CSVPQGQGKANYGYTF. The CDR3, as DNA: TGCAGCGTACCCCAAGGACAGGGGAAAGCTAACTATGGCTACACCTTC.

This clone was detected once. V usage is TRBV7-9 and J usage is TRBJ1-6; perhaps TRBD1 as D (5 bases). Germline V gives CDR1 SEHNR, CDR2 FQNEAQ (reference sequence). The CDR3 has 13 amino acids. Trimming stripped 4 bases from V and 7 bases from J, with 8 bases between. CDR3 DNA: TGTGCCAGCAGCTACGGACAAAATTCACCCCTCCACTTT. Protein: CASSYGQNSPLHF.

This rearrangement joins TRBV18 to TRBJ1-1; the D is unclear. The germline gives CDR1 KGHSH, CDR2 LQKENI. V was trimmed by 3 bases and J by 4 bases, leaving 9 bases between them. This CDR3 spans 13 amino acids. The CDR3 nucleotides read TGTGCCAGCTCACCTTCGTCGAGCACTGAAGCTTTCTTT. This gives the protein CASSPSSSTEAFF.

The gene calls are TRBV5-1 and TRBJ2-2, with TRBD1 matching over 7 bases. J lost 3 bases, V lost 4 bases, and 3 bases had no gene match. Germline assignment: CDR1 SGHRS and CDR2 YFSETQ. The CDR3 has 14 residues. The CDR3, as DNA: TGCGCCAGCAGCCCGGACAGGTACACCGGGGAGCTGTTTTTT. Translation: CASSPDRYTGELFF. The full variable domain, its missing parts supplied by reference TRBV5-1 and TRBJ2-2, is KAGVTQTPRYLIKTRGQQVTLSCSPISGHRSVSWYQQTPGQGLQFLFEYFSETQRNKGNFPGRFSGRQFSNSRSEMNVSTLELGDSALYLCASSPDRYTGELFFGEGSRLTVL.

As regards this clone: This same CDR3 is encoded by further DNA sequences in the sample. The chain recombines TRBV5-1 with TRBJ2-7; D might be TRBD2 (6 bases). Per germline, CDR1 SGHRS and CDR2 YFSETQ. This CDR3 contains 13 residues. V lost 0 bases, J lost 3 bases, and 7 bases lay in between. The CDR3 nucleotides read TGCGCCAGCAGCTTGGACGGGAGCTACGAGCAGTACGTC. Protein sequence: CASSLDGSYEQYV.

The chain joins TRBV27 to TRBJ1-1; TRBD1 is a possible D gene (6 bases). V lost 8 bases to trimming and J lost 4 bases, with 11 bases between them. Looked up from germline, CDR1 is MNHEY and CDR2 is SMNVEV (reference sequence). CDR3 length: 12 amino acids. Here the CDR3 reads CASLGGGTEAFF. The CDR3 region has the DNA TGTGCCAGCCTAGGGGGGGGCACTGAAGCTTTCTTT.

This sequence joins TRBV30 and TRBJ1-1; no reliable D call. Germline V gene data show CDR1 as GTSNPN and CDR2 as SVGIG (reference sequence). Trimming shortened V by 1 base and J by 4 bases, and 7 bases separated the two germline ends. This CDR3 is 12 amino acids long. CDR3 sequence reads: CAWSAGSTEAFF. The CDR3 DNA sequence: TGTGCCTGGAGTGCGGGGAGCACTGAAGCTTTCTTT.

The chain employs TRBV3-1 (or the pseudogene TRBV3-2) and TRBJ1-5, with 8 bases that match TRBD1. CDR1 LGHDT and CDR2 YNNKEL come from the germline V gene (reference sequence). Trimming took 4 bases from V and 7 from J; bases not matched to a gene: 6. The CDR3 consists of 14 residues. CDR3 amino acids: CASSRDRKGQPQHF. The DNA for the CDR3 is TGTGCCAGCAGCCGGGACAGGAAGGGGCAGCCCCAGCATTTT.

This chain connects TRBV27 to TRBJ1-5; D is unclear. This CDR3 is 14 amino acids long. The V gene lost 0 bases and the J gene lost 9 bases, with 12 bases spanning the gap. The germline gives CDR1 MNHEY, CDR2 SMNVEV (reference sequence). The CDR3 DNA is TGTGCCAGCAGTTTATCCCTAGGATTGGGGCCCCAGCATTTT. Its translation is CASSLSLGLGPQHF.

The genes are TRBV11-2 and TRBJ2-7; D possibly corresponds to TRBD2 (7 bases). The CDR3 is 15 amino acids. Looked up from germline, CDR1 is SGHAT and CDR2 is FQNNGV. The V and J ends lost 5 bases and 0 bases respectively, with 14 bases between them. DNA for the CDR3: TGTGCCAGCAGCAAAGGGGGGGGGCTCTCCTACGAGCAGTACGTC. Protein: CASSKGGGLSYEQYV.